The clone carrying this TCR beta chain was seen only a few times. The data were taken from a study of T-cell reconstitution after alpha-beta-depleted transplantation in children. The germline V gene has CDR1 SGHVS and CDR2 FQNEAQ. V lost 1 base and J lost 6, with 13 bases in between. This CDR3 spans 14 amino acids. Unique molecular identifiers were incorporated during preparation of the TCRbeta library. TCRdb analysed the PCR reads with MiXCR anew, one entry per CDR3 protein. Among approximately 350,000 distinct CDR3 sequences, 10% were seen once, and the ten largest hold 2.4%. The chain joins TRBV7-8 to TRBJ2-7; no firm D call. The TCR was taken from a human donor who donated a stem cell graft to a child with acute lymphoblastic leukemia. Sequencing was performed on PBMCs from the stem cell graft donor, taken from the stem cell graft. Here the CDR3 reads CASSLDIAVIEQYF. CDR3 sequence (DNA): TGTGCCAGCAGCTTAGATATTGCGGTAATCGAGCAGTACTTC.